The present TCR beta chain was sequenced within a study of high-grade serous ovarian cancer treatment subgroups. Study-level background: Samples averaged roughly 15,000 reads and 7,000 or so unique TCR beta rearrangements.

Tumor samples were obtained before definitive surgery or chemotherapy. Turning to this clone: Its antigen remains unknown.

The CDR3 is 13 residues long. Germline CDR1 reads SGHRS; CDR2 reads YFSETQ. Trimming cost V 3 bases and J 8 bases, with 12 bases left between them. Study-wide findings and caveats: CDR1 and CDR2 were left unanalyzed; analyses focused on CDR3.

Libraries were prepared by immunoSEQ multiplex PCR; TCRdb keeps only in-frame clonotypes and omits some of them. The data contain about 12,000 clones, 88% of them singletons. The sequence was collected from a human donor with high-grade serous ovarian cancer. The V call is TRBV5-1, the J call TRBJ2-1; D unclear. The specimen sequenced was tumor tissue. CDR3 nucleotides: TGCGCCAGCAGCTCCGAACCCCGCGATGAGCAGTTCTTC. Encoded protein: CASSSEPRDEQFF.